A single T cell receptor (beta chain) is shown here with its context. These data originate in a study of OX40 agonist ivuxolimab in advanced cancers. Looking at the study overall: At doses from 0.01 to 10 mg/kg, patients were given intravenous ivuxolimab every 2 weeks.

V lost 8 bases to trimming and J lost 3 bases, with 18 bases between them. CDR3 length equals 15 residues. From germline, CDR1 is MGHRA and CDR2 YSYEKL. Generated by immunoSEQ multiplex PCR, the TCRdb table keeps only in-frame clones and is missing some. The table lists 65,000 to 95,000 clones, around 87% of them singletons, with 5.5% to 6.5% in the top ten. The sample was CD4+ or CD8+ T cells sorted from blood, taken in a trial of the OX40 agonist ivuxolimab. The genes are TRBV4-1 and TRBJ2-3; either TRBD1 or TRBD2 may supply D (6 bases each). The receptor was derived from an adult with an advanced solid tumor such as melanoma, head and neck, liver or kidney cancer. DNA of the CDR3: TGCGCCAGCGACTGGGGGGCACTTTCGACAGATACGCAGTATTTT. It codes for CASDWGALSTDTQYF.